One T cell receptor (beta chain) is described in this entry. This sample was taken from a study of CDR3 diversity in severe acne. MiXCR, applied by TCRdb to the PCR reads, yields one record per CDR3 protein. The sample records 79,000 or so distinct CDR3 sequences, around 54% being singletons. This CDR3 has 18 residues. Between the trimmed V and J ends, which lost 5 bases and 4 bases, there was a span of 24 bases. The germline CDR1 and CDR2 sequences are WNHNN and SYGVQD (reference sequence). This sequence originates from a male donor with severe acne vulgaris. The chain uses TRBV10-1 and TRBJ1-3; a possible D gene is TRBD1 (6 bases). The sample consisted of blood. In DNA form, the CDR3 reads TGCGCCAGCAGTAACAGGGATCCCGGGACAATGGCCGGAAACACCATATATTTT. It translates to CASSNRDPGTMAGNTIYF.